This is a list of T cell receptor beta chains from one sample in a study of T cells after yellow fever vaccination. TCRdb re-called the 5' RACE reads through MiXCR, storing one row per CDR3 protein. In the table there are some 300,000 distinct CDR3 sequences, approximately 10% of which are singletons. The input for sequencing was CD4+ T cells sorted from PBMCs, taken 5 days after the yellow fever booster vaccination. Receptors were obtained from a man between 18 and 35 years old who received the YFV17D yellow fever vaccine. Each CDR3 is given with its conserved first and last residue. The order of the fields is V gene, J gene, clone size, CDR3 protein. Clone size is shown for a subset of rows, as once, few, many or a class of expanded clone.

>TRBV6-2/TRBV6-3|TRBJ1-5|few
CASSYGSSGNQPQHF
>TRBV27|TRBJ2-3|NA
CASRDRVTDTQYF
>TRBV5-4|TRBJ2-1|NA
CASSFPSGGVDEQFF
>TRBV5-1|TRBJ2-3|many
CASSSGLAGGRTDTQYF
>TRBV5-1|TRBJ2-4|few
CASFSDPQGGKNIQYF
>TRBV6-6|TRBJ1-2|NA
CASSPGRRSNYGYTF
>TRBV6-5|TRBJ2-1|NA
CASSPETIYNEQFF
>TRBV6-2/TRBV6-3|TRBJ2-4|many
CASRQTRGTAAKNIQYF
>TRBV7-2|TRBJ1-2|NA
CASSFAGALAYGYTF
>TRBV11-1|TRBJ1-1|few
CASSAGQARMGYTEAFF
>TRBV4-2|TRBJ1-1|NA
CASSQGGGGVLGTEAFF
>TRBV12-3/TRBV12-4|TRBJ2-1|many
CASSFIDEQFF
>TRBV7-3|TRBJ2-5|few
CASSSGQGGTQYF
>TRBV7-2|TRBJ1-5|few
CASSLETGYNQPQHF
>TRBV11-2|TRBJ1-1|many
CASSLGYRLRGLNTEAFF
>TRBV5-4|TRBJ1-2|few
CASSSTRWGGYTF
>TRBV12-3/TRBV12-4|TRBJ2-3|few
CASRSSSAYRDTQYF
>TRBV5-1|TRBJ2-1|few
CASSFGVLNNEQFF
>TRBV5-5|TRBJ2-7|NA
CASSLRSYAYEQYF
>TRBV12-3/TRBV12-4|TRBJ1-2|few
CASSFNAMAGSGYTF
>TRBV5-1|TRBJ1-1|NA
CASKGRDSLNTEAFF
>TRBV20-1|TRBJ1-2|few
CSATVSGGFDYGYTF
>TRBV7-2|TRBJ1-5|few
CASSLASESNQPQHF
>TRBV4-2|TRBJ2-5|NA
CASSRPLAGGLGTQYF
>TRBV2|TRBJ1-1|NA
CASSGDVQGEAFF
>TRBV27|TRBJ2-2|few
CASSLYGTGELFF
>TRBV15|TRBJ2-2|few
CATSRAGTNTGELFF
>TRBV18|TRBJ2-1|NA
CASSQLSTPSYNEQFF
>TRBV7-2|TRBJ2-3|few
CASSLKPGGPDTQYF
>TRBV4-3|TRBJ1-2|NA
CASSQGGQGAQVYGYTF
>TRBV29-1|TRBJ2-7|many
CSVEGTGYEQYF
>TRBV10-3|TRBJ2-1|many
CAISDGGGGNEQFF
>TRBV20-1|TRBJ1-1|few
CSARDAGTMAEAFF
>TRBV9|TRBJ1-3|NA
CASSVGQAYSGNTIYF
>TRBV27|TRBJ1-2|few
CASSADQVIGYTF
>TRBV7-3|TRBJ1-6|NA
CASSLTRGYNSPLHF
>TRBV20-1|TRBJ2-3|NA
CSAFEAKDTDTQYF
>TRBV5-4|TRBJ2-3|NA
CASSRPVTGRSTDTQYF
>TRBV7-6|TRBJ2-5|NA
CASSTLAGEETQYF
>TRBV6-2/TRBV6-3|TRBJ2-7|NA
CASRPKPGLASYEQYF
>TRBV5-1|TRBJ2-7|NA
CASSLAPVLTYEQYF
>TRBV24-1|TRBJ2-2|few
CATSDFRDTLTGELFF
>TRBV5-1|TRBJ1-1|many
CASSQTPGNTEAFF
>TRBV2|TRBJ2-1|NA
CASSVEGLGEQFF
>TRBV20-1|TRBJ1-4|NA
CSARDGRGGEKLFF
>TRBV5-5|TRBJ1-6|NA
CASSLSLGVGNSPLHF
>TRBV4-3|TRBJ1-2|many
CASSQESWGGYTF